These T cell receptor beta chains were read from a single sample in a study of blood T cell repertoires in COVID-19. Assay used: immunoSEQ multiplex PCR; TCRdb lists only in-frame clones, some missing. The repertoire holds 310,000 or so clones, with roughly 89% as singletons. Sample: PBMCs or T cells enriched from blood (not recorded which). The receptors shown here come from a woman under 30 who had recovered from COVID-19. Both conserved end residues are trimmed from each CDR3. The D gene is left open where the match is weak.

TRBJ1-2 | TRBV4-2 | NA | ASSQDRGFHYGYT
TRBJ2-5 | TRBV15 | TRBD1 | ATSRQTTGVETQY
TRBJ2-6 | TRBV7-3 | TRBD1 | ASSKRTPGTGERSGANVLT
TRBJ1-3 | TRBV10-1 | TRBD1 | ASSDMKGASGGNTIY
TRBJ2-1 | TRBV2 | TRBD1 | ASRSTGGKGNEQF
TRBJ1-5 | TRBV9 | TRBD1 | ASSVAPGGEPQH
TRBJ1-1 | TRBV6-5 | TRBD1 | ASSRTGAATEAF
TRBJ1-3 | TRBV3-1/TRBV3-2 | TRBD1 | ASSPWDSSGNTIY
TRBJ1-2 | TRBV19 | NA | ASSRRDGYT
TRBJ1-1 | TRBV4-3 | NA | ASSQDGAGLVLEAF
TRBJ2-2 | TRBV27 | NA | ASSLSRFSDTGELF
TRBJ2-3 | TRBV6-2/TRBV6-3 | NA | ASSYSIRQDTDTQY
TRBJ2-5 | TRBV9 | NA | ASSVAPNFGETQY
TRBJ1-5 | TRBV7-8 | NA | ASSLAGDQPQH
TRBJ1-1 | TRBV30 | NA | AWSLGRGNTEAF
TRBJ2-3 | TRBV7-9 | TRBD1 | ASSLTGGSDTQY
TRBJ1-2 | TRBV2 | TRBD1 | ASSFLGQGAYGGYT
TRBJ1-1 | TRBV7-2 | NA | ASSLNFIYTEAF
TRBJ2-3 | TRBV7-2 | TRBD2 | ASRSPGLAGINTQY
TRBJ1-1 | TRBV19 | NA | AIGWGGTEAF
TRBJ1-1 | TRBV4-1 | TRBD1 | ASSPSSRTGDLNTEAF
TRBJ2-2 | TRBV11-2 | NA | ASSLDRGTGELF
TRBJ1-2 | TRBV18 | NA | ASSPLRGSGYT
TRBJ2-1 | TRBV7-6 | NA | ASSPSNGRAGNEQF
TRBJ1-2 | TRBV19 | TRBD1 | ASSWGTGSSIFYGYT
TRBJ2-3 | TRBV11-2 | TRBD2 | ASSLLRTSGGAKGTQY
TRBJ1-1 | TRBV7-9 | NA | ASSSRGTEAF
TRBJ2-7 | TRBV28 | TRBD2 | ASSLFLAGALEQQY
TRBJ2-7 | TRBV20-1 | TRBD2 | SASVQPSGTYEQY
TRBJ2-2 | TRBV6-2/TRBV6-3 | NA | ASSYGLLVFANTGELF
TRBJ2-1 | TRBV5-5 | NA | ASRSSYNEQF
TRBJ2-7 | TRBV28 | TRBD1 | ASSFDRAAREQY
TRBJ2-6 | TRBV4-2 | NA | ASSQGSQGLSGANVLT
TRBJ2-5 | TRBV2 | TRBD2 | ATQGGSGGQETQY
TRBJ2-1 | TRBV19 | NA | ASSILRASYNEQF
TRBJ2-7 | TRBV2 | TRBD1 | ASRQGERQY
TRBJ2-1 | TRBV21-1 | NA | ASSGNRESSYNEQF
TRBJ1-4 | TRBV20-1 | TRBD1 | SASDPTGPGEKLF
TRBJ1-1 | TRBV4-3 | NA | ASSQDRGAMGTEAF